A single T cell receptor (beta chain) is shown here with its context. The CDR3 runs 15 residues. Germline-derived CDR1 and CDR2 are MNHEY and SMNVEV (reference sequence). With V trimmed by 5 bases and J by 2 bases, 3 bases remained unmatched. This sample is drawn from a study of OX40 agonist ivuxolimab in advanced cancers. At the level of the study: Dose-escalation cases comprised hepatocellular carcinoma, melanoma, renal cell or head and neck cancer. Partial responses were achieved by three patients: one hepatocellular carcinoma, two cutaneous melanoma.

Method: immunoSEQ multiplex PCR; TCRdb's copy keeps in-frame clones and lacks some. The sample lists about 36,000 clones; 84% were seen once. This TCR was sampled from an adult with an advanced solid tumor such as melanoma, head and neck, liver or kidney cancer. The V call is TRBV27, the J call TRBJ2-7; 13 bases match TRBD2. The specimen was CD4+ or CD8+ T cells sorted from blood, collected in a trial of the OX40 agonist ivuxolimab. DNA for the CDR3: TGTGCCAGCAGTGGGGGGACTAGCGGGACCTACGAGCAGTACTTC. This encodes CASSGGTSGTYEQYF.